This T cell receptor (beta chain) was retrieved from a study of blood T cell repertoires in COVID-19. For the study at large: The study drew acute and convalescent COVID-19 samples from the United States, Italy and Spain.

Data came from immunoSEQ multiplex PCR; TCRdb stores just in-frame clones and leaves some out. Here the sample spans 150,000 to 200,000 clones, 70% to 90% being singletons. V dropped 0 bases and J dropped 3; count of bases not matched to a gene: 5. The V gene's germline CDR1 is SGDLS and CDR2 YYNGEE. CDR3 length equals 15 residues. What was sequenced was peripheral blood. This chain connects TRBV9 to TRBJ2-7, with 8 bases aligning to TRBD2. This TCR came from a woman in her sixties with COVID-19, enrolled during active disease. CDR3 protein: CASSVGGSGNYEQYF. The CDR3 DNA reads as TGTGCCAGCAGCGTAGGTGGTAGCGGGAACTACGAGCAGTACTTC.